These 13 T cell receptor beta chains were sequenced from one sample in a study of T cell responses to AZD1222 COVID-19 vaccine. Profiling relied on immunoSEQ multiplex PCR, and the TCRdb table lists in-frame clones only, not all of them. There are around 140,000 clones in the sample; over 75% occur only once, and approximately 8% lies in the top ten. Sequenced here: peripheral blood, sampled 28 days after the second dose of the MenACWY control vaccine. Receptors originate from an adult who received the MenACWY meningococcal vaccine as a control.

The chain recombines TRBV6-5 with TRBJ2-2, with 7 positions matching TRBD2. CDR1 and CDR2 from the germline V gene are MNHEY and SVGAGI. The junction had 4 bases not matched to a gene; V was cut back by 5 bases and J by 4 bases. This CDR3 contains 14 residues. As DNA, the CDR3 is TGTGCCAGCAGTAAGCGGGACGGCACCGGGGAGCTGTTTTTT. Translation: CASSKRDGTGELFF.

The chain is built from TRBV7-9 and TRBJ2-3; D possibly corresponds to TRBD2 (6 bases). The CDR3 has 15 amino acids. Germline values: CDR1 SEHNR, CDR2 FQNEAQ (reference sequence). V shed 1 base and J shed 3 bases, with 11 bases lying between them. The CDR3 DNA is TGTGCCAGCAGCTTAGACGGGGGAATAACAGATACGCAGTATTTT. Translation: CASSLDGGITDTQYF. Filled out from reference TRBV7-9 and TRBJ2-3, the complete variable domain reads DTGVSQNPRHKITKRGQNVTFRCDPISEHNRLYWYRQTLGQGPEFLTYFQNEAQLEKSRLLSDRFSAERPKGSFSTLEIQRTEQGDSAMYLCASSLDGGITDTQYFGPGTRLTVL.

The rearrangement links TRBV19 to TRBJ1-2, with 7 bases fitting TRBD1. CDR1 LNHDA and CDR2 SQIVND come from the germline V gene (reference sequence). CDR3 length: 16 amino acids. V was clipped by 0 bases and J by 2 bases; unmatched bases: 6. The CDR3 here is CASSIELGQANYGYTF. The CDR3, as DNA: TGTGCCAGTAGTATAGAGCTAGGACAGGCCAACTATGGCTACACCTTC.

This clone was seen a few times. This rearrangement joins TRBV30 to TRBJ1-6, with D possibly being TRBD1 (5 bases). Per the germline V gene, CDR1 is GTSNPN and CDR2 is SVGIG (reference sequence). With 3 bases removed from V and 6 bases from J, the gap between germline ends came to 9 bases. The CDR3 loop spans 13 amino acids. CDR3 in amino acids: CAWRTVPNSPLHF. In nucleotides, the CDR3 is TGTGCCTGGAGGACAGTCCCTAATTCACCCCTCCACTTT.

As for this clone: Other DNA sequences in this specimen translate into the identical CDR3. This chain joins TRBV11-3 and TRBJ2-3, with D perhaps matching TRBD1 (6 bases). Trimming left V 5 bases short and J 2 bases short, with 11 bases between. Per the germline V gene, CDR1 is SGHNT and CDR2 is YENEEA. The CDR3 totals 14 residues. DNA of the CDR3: TGTGCCAGCAGCCTAGGGGGTTCCACAGATACGCAGTATTTT. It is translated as CASSLGGSTDTQYF.

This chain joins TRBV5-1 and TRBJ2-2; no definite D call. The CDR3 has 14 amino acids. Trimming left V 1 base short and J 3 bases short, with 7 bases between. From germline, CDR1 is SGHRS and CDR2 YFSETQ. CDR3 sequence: CASSLYVDTGELFF. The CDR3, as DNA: TGCGCCAGCAGCTTGTATGTGGACACCGGGGAGCTGTTTTTT.

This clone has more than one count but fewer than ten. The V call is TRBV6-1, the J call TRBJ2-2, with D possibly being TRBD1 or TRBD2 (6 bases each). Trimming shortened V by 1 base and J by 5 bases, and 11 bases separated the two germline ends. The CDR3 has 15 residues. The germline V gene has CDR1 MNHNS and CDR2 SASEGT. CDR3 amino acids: CASSEVGGGTGELFF. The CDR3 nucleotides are TGTGCCAGCAGTGAAGTAGGGGGAGGTACCGGGGAGCTGTTTTTT.

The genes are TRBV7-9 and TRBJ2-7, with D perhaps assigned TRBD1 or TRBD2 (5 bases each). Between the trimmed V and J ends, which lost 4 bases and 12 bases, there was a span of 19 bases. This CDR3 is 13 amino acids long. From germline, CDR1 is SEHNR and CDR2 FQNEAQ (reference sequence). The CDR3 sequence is CASSSGTSARWYF. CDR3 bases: TGTGCCAGCAGCTCGGGGACCAGCGCGAGGTGGTACTTC. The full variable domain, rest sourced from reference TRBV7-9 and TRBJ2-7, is DTGVSQNPRHKITKRGQNVTFRCDPISEHNRLYWYRQTLGQGPEFLTYFQNEAQLEKSRLLSDRFSAERPKGSFSTLEIQRTEQGDSAMYLCASSSGTSARWYFGPGTRLTVT.

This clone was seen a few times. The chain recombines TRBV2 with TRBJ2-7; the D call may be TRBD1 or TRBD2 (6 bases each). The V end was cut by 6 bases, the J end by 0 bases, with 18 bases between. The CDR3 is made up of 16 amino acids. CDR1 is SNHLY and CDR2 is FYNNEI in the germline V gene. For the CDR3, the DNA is TGTGCCAGCAGATCCCGTAGGAGGGGGATCTCCTACGAGCAGTACTTC. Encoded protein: CASRSRRRGISYEQYF.

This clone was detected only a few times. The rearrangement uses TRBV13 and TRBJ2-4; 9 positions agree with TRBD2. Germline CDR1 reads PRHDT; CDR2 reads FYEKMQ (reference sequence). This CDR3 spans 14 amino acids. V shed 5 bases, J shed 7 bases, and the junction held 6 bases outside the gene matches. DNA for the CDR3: TGTGCCAGCAGCCAGTGGGCGGGAGGGAACATTCAGTACTTC. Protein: CASSQWAGGNIQYF.

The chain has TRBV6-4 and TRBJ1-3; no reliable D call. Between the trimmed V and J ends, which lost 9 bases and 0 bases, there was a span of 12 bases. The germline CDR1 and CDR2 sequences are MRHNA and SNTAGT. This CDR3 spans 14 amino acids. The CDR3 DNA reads TGTGCCAGTGCCGGGGTCTGCTCTGGAAACACCATATATTTT. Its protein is CASAGVCSGNTIYF.

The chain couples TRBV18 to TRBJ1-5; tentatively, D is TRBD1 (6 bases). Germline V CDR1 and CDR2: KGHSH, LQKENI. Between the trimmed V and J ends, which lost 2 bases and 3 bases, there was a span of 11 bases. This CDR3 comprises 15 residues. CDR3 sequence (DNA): TGTGCCAGCTCACCAACAGGGAGGAACAATCAGCCCCAGCATTTT. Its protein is CASSPTGRNNQPQHF.

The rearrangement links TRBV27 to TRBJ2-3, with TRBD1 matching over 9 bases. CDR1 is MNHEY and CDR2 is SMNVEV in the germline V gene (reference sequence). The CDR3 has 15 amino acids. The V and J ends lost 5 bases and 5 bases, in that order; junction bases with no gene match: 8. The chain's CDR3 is CASSPLSTGGDTQYF. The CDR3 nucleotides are TGTGCCAGCAGTCCCCTCTCGACAGGGGGAGATACGCAGTATTTT.